The 13 T cell receptor beta chains presented below share a single source sample, sequenced in a study of vaccination effects on CD4 cells after COVID-19. Generated by immunoSEQ multiplex PCR, the TCRdb table keeps only in-frame clones and is missing some. The table includes 20,000 to 30,000 clones, about 75% detected once. Their antigens are not known. Antigen-specific CD4+ T cells were expanded (with viral peptide pools) by the ViraFEST assay ahead of sequencing. Isolating CD4+ T cells followed approximately 10 days of culture. Infection dated between March and December 2020, before the Alpha, Beta and Delta variants reached the United States. The specimen was CD4+ T cells from PBMCs cultured with SARS-CoV-2 spike peptides, collected before COVID-19 vaccination. All receptors derive from a human donor who had a prior SARS-CoV-2 infection.

The chain's CDR3 is CATSPRGLTGELFF. The CDR3 bases are TGTGCCACCTCCCCCAGGGGGCTTACCGGGGAGCTGTTTTTT. The rearrangement uses TRBV11-3 and TRBJ2-2, with TRBD1 identical over 8 bases. The CDR3 is 14 amino acids. Germline values: CDR1 SGHNT, CDR2 YENEEA. V lost 10 bases, J lost 5 bases, and 9 bases stayed unmatched.

The CDR3 coding sequence is TGTGCCAGCAGCTTAGGAGTAGGGCAGGGTCATGAAAAACTGTTTTTT. Translation: CASSLGVGQGHEKLFF. The chain uses TRBV7-2 and TRBJ1-4, with D possibly TRBD1 on 5 matching bases. V shed 1 base and J shed 6 bases, with 15 bases lying between them. Per the germline V gene, CDR1 is SGHTA and CDR2 is FQGNSA. The CDR3 loop spans 16 amino acids.

The V and J genes are TRBV10-3 and TRBJ1-1; D uncertain. The V end lost 6 bases, the J end lost 0 bases, and 8 bases lay between the germline ends. There are 13 residues in the CDR3. Germline-derived CDR1 and CDR2 are ENHRY and SYGVKD. The CDR3: CAIRKGMNTEAFF. The CDR3 region has the DNA TGTGCCATCAGAAAGGGAATGAACACTGAAGCTTTCTTT.

The J gene is TRBJ2-7, the V gene TRBV19; TRBD1 might be the D (7 bases). CDR3 length: 14 residues. Germline V gene lookup returns CDR1 LNHDA and CDR2 SQIVND (reference sequence). The V gene lost 9 bases and the J gene lost 4 bases, with 19 bases spanning the gap. The CDR3 DNA reads TGTGCCAGCTCCGGCGGGACAGACCCTTACGAGCAGTACTTC. This codes for CASSGGTDPYEQYF.

This clone occurred once. This sequence joins TRBV5-1 and TRBJ2-1; TRBD1 agrees at 9 bases. Germline V gives CDR1 SGHRS, CDR2 YFSETQ. This CDR3 contains 15 residues. V dropped 3 bases and J dropped 2; count of bases not matched to a gene: 3. The chain's CDR3 is CASSSGTGTYNEQFF. In nucleotides, the CDR3 is TGCGCCAGCAGCTCCGGGACAGGGACCTACAATGAGCAGTTCTTC.

This chain uses TRBV7-9 with TRBJ1-4, with D maybe TRBD1 (5 bases). This CDR3 spans 12 amino acids. CDR1 and CDR2 from the germline V gene are SEHNR and FQNEAQ (reference sequence). Trimming removed 5 bases at V and 8 bases at J, with 9 bases between. The CDR3 bases are TGTGCCAGCAGCCGGGACGGAGAAAAACTGTTTTTT. Protein product: CASSRDGEKLFF.

In its sample, this clone was seen a few times. The rearrangement links TRBV5-1 to TRBJ2-2; D gene ambiguous. V gave up 0 bases and J gave up 3 bases, with 9 bases separating them. This CDR3 spans 15 amino acids. CDR1 and CDR2 from the germline V gene are SGHRS and YFSETQ. The CDR3 DNA sequence: TGCGCCAGCAGCTTGGAACTCACCTACACCGGGGAGCTGTTTTTT. Translating it yields CASSLELTYTGELFF.

A single count supports this clone. V and J are TRBV28 and TRBJ2-2; TRBD1 might be the D (5 bases). The CDR3 is 15 residues long. Germline lookup yields CDR1 MDHEN and CDR2 SYDVKM. Trimming took 1 base from V and 5 from J, leaving 11 bases between them. The CDR3 here is CASSLSFQGTGELFF. CDR3 nucleotide sequence: TGTGCCAGCAGTTTATCGTTCCAGGGAACCGGGGAGCTGTTTTTT.

This clone was seen only a few times. V usage is TRBV5-1 and J usage is TRBJ1-1; TRBD1 might be the D (5 bases). Trimming removed 4 bases from V and 0 bases from J, with 10 bases in between. Germline V gives CDR1 SGHRS, CDR2 YFSETQ. There are 14 residues in the CDR3. The CDR3 DNA reads as TGCGCCAGCAGCCCGGGGGGAGTGAACACTGAAGCTTTCTTT. Its translation is CASSPGGVNTEAFF.

This clone was seen a few times. The chain has TRBV29-1 and TRBJ1-1, with D possibly being TRBD1 (6 bases). The CDR3 spans 13 residues. The V gene's germline CDR1 is SQVTM and CDR2 ANQGSEA. V was shortened by 6 bases and J by 3 bases, with 14 bases between the two germline ends. The CDR3: CSVLGQGYTEAFF. In nucleotides, the CDR3 is TGCAGCGTGCTTGGGCAGGGGTACACTGAAGCTTTCTTT.

There are a few counts of this clone. This chain uses TRBV7-2 with TRBJ2-3; D not resolved. V shed 4 bases and J shed 5 bases, with 10 bases lying between them. CDR3 size: 13 residues. Germline V gives CDR1 SGHTA, CDR2 FQGNSA. As DNA, the CDR3 is TGTGCCAGCAGCTCCAGGATGGGAGATACGCAGTATTTT. It encodes CASSSRMGDTQYF.

The chain employs TRBV9 and TRBJ1-1; no reliable D call. There are 13 residues in the CDR3. The V end was cut by 0 bases, the J end by 1 base, with 4 bases between. Per the germline V gene, CDR1 is SGDLS and CDR2 is YYNGEE. CDR3 in amino acids: CASSVAQNTEAFF. The CDR3 bases are TGTGCCAGCAGCGTAGCTCAGAACACTGAAGCTTTCTTT.

This clone was observed a handful of times. The chain links TRBV9 to TRBJ2-7; D may match TRBD1 or TRBD2 (6 bases each). This CDR3 is 16 amino acids long. The germline CDR1 and CDR2 sequences are SGDLS and YYNGEE. V shed 3 bases and J shed 5 bases, with 21 bases lying between them. Written as DNA, the CDR3 is TGTGCCAGCAGCGAGTGGGATGTAGGGGGGAGAGACGAGCAGTACTTC. This codes for CASSEWDVGGRDEQYF.